This T cell receptor beta chain was sequenced in a study of blood T cells in healthy people across ages. Overall study context: About one barcoded TCR beta cDNA was captured per two T cells.

V shed 8 bases, J shed 9 bases, and the junction held 6 bases outside the gene matches. This CDR3 contains 13 residues. A minimum of 5 micrograms of total RNA was extracted per sample. PCR was performed a second time for about 7 to 11 cycles using a sample-barcoded 5' primer and a J-beta primer mix. TCRdb processed the 5' RACE reads anew with MiXCR; each CDR3 protein has one entry. In the table there are over a million distinct CDR3 sequences, 40% to 45% of which are singletons. A few counts support this clonotype. The chain combines TRBV12-3 or TRBV12-4 with TRBJ2-1; 11 bases match TRBD1. What was sequenced was blood. The TCR originated in a woman between 55 and 75 years old in good health. CDR3 residues: CASGQGALSEQFF. The CDR3 bases are TGTGCCAGCGGACAGGGGGCTCTCAGTGAGCAGTTCTTC.